This T cell receptor (beta chain) originates from a study of regulatory T cells in long-lasting Graves disease. Specified time point: newly diagnosed GD, antithyroid drugs for less than 3 months. Preparation of the TCR library used RNA extracted from PBMCs. In each case, Graves' disease was diagnosed per American Thyroid Association guidelines. Arm-PCR of CDR3 regions with iRepertoire HTBI primers generated TCR beta libraries. TCRdb re-derived calls from the multiplex PCR reads in MiXCR, one entry per CDR3 protein. The sample lists 350,000 to 450,000 distinct CDR3 sequences, about 11% seen once, with approximately 20% in the top ten. With V trimmed by 1 base and J by 0 bases, 8 bases remained unmatched. The CDR3 contains 17 residues. From germline, CDR1 is LNHDA and CDR2 SQIVND (reference sequence). The same sample was also used in a study of T cells in Graves' hyperthyroidism and ophthalmopathy. That source adds: Patients aged 18 to 65 with hyperthyroidism were newly diagnosed, with duration under 2 months.

The starting material was peripheral blood mononuclear cells (PBMCs), obtained at new diagnosis, from a patient treated with antithyroid drugs. This rearrangement joins TRBV19 to TRBJ2-7, with 8 bases aligning to TRBD1. This receptor was obtained from a woman aged 18-29 years with Graves disease. The CDR3 region is CASSIVMDRALSYEQYF. The CDR3, as DNA: TGTGCCAGTAGTATAGTGATGGACAGGGCCCTCTCCTACGAGCAGTACTTC.